The 15 T cell receptor beta chains below come from one sample, sequenced in a study of CD8+CD57+ T cells in acquired aplastic anemia. Genomic DNA, serving as template, underwent TCR beta VDJ and CDR3 profiling. TCRdb itself ran the reads through MiXCR, one entry per CDR3 protein. The data hold 50,000 to 70,000 distinct CDR3 sequences, with 50% to 70% observed a single time. What was sequenced was sorted CD4+, CD8+, or CD8+CD57+ T cells (not recorded which) from PBMCs. Receptors were obtained from a human donor in good health, serving as a control.

This clonotype occurred many times. The chain joins TRBV27 to TRBJ2-5, with 10 nucleotides matching TRBD2. The J segment lost 5 bases and the V segment lost 8 bases, leaving 8 bases of the junction unmatched. Germline values: CDR1 MNHEY, CDR2 SMNVEV (reference sequence). The CDR3 has 14 residues. CDR3 in amino acids: CASAGSGRMETQYF. Here the CDR3 DNA reads TGTGCCAGCGCAGGTAGCGGGAGGATGGAGACCCAGTACTTC.

The V gene is TRBV7-3, the J gene TRBJ2-1; the match to TRBD1 covers 9 bases. The CDR3 covers 16 residues. Trimming took 2 bases from V and 5 from J; bases not matched to a gene: 7. Germline CDR1 reads SGHTA; CDR2 reads FQGTGA. The CDR3 sequence is CASSLVRDRVDNEQFF. In nucleotides, the CDR3 is TGTGCCAGCAGCTTAGTGCGGGACAGGGTCGACAATGAGCAGTTCTTC.

This clonotype has a count of ten or more. The V and J genes are TRBV5-1 and TRBJ1-2; no reliable D call. Germline V CDR1 and CDR2: SGHRS, YFSETQ. Trimming stripped 0 bases from V and 2 bases from J, with 5 bases between. The CDR3 spans 13 residues. This chain's CDR3 is CASSLGTNYGYTF. In nucleotides, the CDR3 is TGCGCCAGCAGCTTGGGGACGAACTATGGCTACACCTTC.

V is TRBV10-3 and J is TRBJ1-3, with TRBD1 matching 9 bases. The ends lost 6 bases at V and 7 bases at J; junction bases unmatched: 13. Per the germline V gene, CDR1 is ENHRY and CDR2 is SYGVKD. This CDR3 has 16 amino acids. The DNA for the CDR3 is TGTGCCATCAGGGCCCTACCGGGACAGGGTCGGAACACCATATATTTT. Translating it yields CAIRALPGQGRNTIYF.

The rearrangement links TRBV15 to TRBJ2-7; no clear D gene. Germline CDR1 and CDR2: LNHNV and YYDKDF (reference sequence). This CDR3 spans 14 amino acids. Trimming took off 11 bases at V and 7 bases at J, with 24 bases between the two ends. The CDR3 region has the DNA TGTGCCGCCGGAAGGGTGAGAAGCGCCGGGGAGCAGTACTTC. Amino acids: CAAGRVRSAGEQYF.

This clonotype has ten or more counts. The chain has TRBV20-1 and TRBJ2-2; 10 bases match TRBD2. This CDR3 is built from 13 residues. V trimming: 5 bases; J trimming: 8 bases; junction bases outside the gene matches: 5. CDR1 is DFQATT, CDR2 SNEGSKA, per germline (reference sequence). The CDR3, as DNA: TGCAGTGCTGCAATGACTAGCGGGGGGGAGCTGTTTTTT. It codes for CSAAMTSGGELFF.

This clonotype was detected only a few times. The rearrangement joins TRBV5-4 to TRBJ2-7, with TRBD1 as a possible D gene (6 bases). The CDR3 extends over 14 amino acids. CDR1 and CDR2 from the germline V gene are SGHNT and YYREEE (reference sequence). With 4 bases removed from V and 4 bases from J, the gap between germline ends came to 15 bases. CDR3 coding DNA: TGTGCCAGCAGCACCGGACAGTCGATATACGAGCAGTACTTC. It encodes CASSTGQSIYEQYF.

This clonotype was counted ten times or more. V and J are TRBV6-5 and TRBJ2-7; the match to TRBD2 covers 10 bases. V gave up 3 bases and J gave up 1 base; unmatched junction bases: 6. Germline CDR1 reads MNHEY; CDR2 reads SVGAGI. The CDR3 is made up of 16 amino acids. The CDR3 region has the DNA TGTGCCAGCAGTTATTCACTAGCGGGACCTTCCTACGAGCAGTACTTC. This gives the protein CASSYSLAGPSYEQYF.

The rearrangement joins TRBV20-1 to TRBJ2-1; 12 bases fit TRBD1. The CDR3 length is 16 residues. V dropped 1 base and J dropped 9; count of bases not matched to a gene: 10. From germline, CDR1 is DFQATT and CDR2 SNEGSKA (reference sequence). This CDR3 reads CSARGAGTGGLSEQFF. CDR3 DNA: TGCAGTGCTAGAGGGGCCGGGACAGGGGGCTTGTCTGAGCAGTTCTTC.

V usage is TRBV19 and J usage is TRBJ2-1; TRBD2 might be the D (5 bases). V was trimmed by 3 bases and J by 4 bases, leaving 10 bases between them. CDR1 is LNHDA and CDR2 is SQIVND in the germline V gene (reference sequence). The CDR3 extends over 14 amino acids. The CDR3 DNA sequence: TGTGCCAGTAGTATTCTAGCCCAGTACAATGAGCAGTTCTTC. Protein sequence: CASSILAQYNEQFF.

This clonotype was observed a few times. The rearrangement joins TRBV9 to TRBJ2-2; D is uncertain. V lost 4 bases to trimming and J lost 8 bases, with 9 bases between them. This CDR3 region has 12 residues. Per germline, CDR1 SGDLS and CDR2 YYNGEE. The CDR3 sequence: CASSQSTGELFF. The CDR3 bases are TGTGCCAGCAGCCAATCTACAGGGGAGCTGTTTTTT.

At least ten counts were recorded for this clonotype. The chain combines TRBV7-9 with TRBJ1-5; D might be TRBD1 (6 bases). Trimming stripped 5 bases from V and 1 base from J, with 9 bases between. Germline V gives CDR1 SEHNR, CDR2 FQNEAQ (reference sequence). There are 14 residues in the CDR3. CDR3 sequence reads: CASSATGSNQPQHF. The DNA for the CDR3 is TGTGCCAGCAGCGCAACAGGGAGCAATCAGCCCCAGCATTTT.

By share, this clonotype ranks as medium-sized. V usage is TRBV7-8 and J usage is TRBJ2-1; no clear D. The V gene lost 6 bases and the J gene lost 4 bases, with 7 bases spanning the gap. The CDR3 has 12 residues. The V gene's germline CDR1 is SGHVS and CDR2 FQNEAQ. The DNA for the CDR3 is TGTGCCAGCAGGCCACAATACAATGAGCAGTTCTTC. Encoded protein: CASRPQYNEQFF.

The rearrangement links TRBV29-1 to TRBJ1-1; the D is unclear. Per the germline V gene, CDR1 is SQVTM and CDR2 is ANQGSEA. This CDR3 is 13 amino acids long. The V end was cut by 6 bases, the J end by 4 bases, with 15 bases between. The CDR3 sequence is CSVEDGWGTEAFF. The CDR3, as DNA: TGCAGCGTGGAGGATGGGTGGGGCACTGAAGCTTTCTTT.

In this sample, this clonotype turned up many times. V gene TRBV7-9 combines with J gene TRBJ1-5; 8 bases line up with TRBD1. V lost 5 bases, J lost 0 bases, and 3 bases stayed unmatched. Germline V CDR1 and CDR2: SEHNR, FQNEAQ (reference sequence). There are 15 residues in the CDR3. The CDR3 loop reads CASSQTGDSNQPQHF. Here the CDR3 DNA reads TGTGCCAGCAGCCAGACAGGGGATAGCAATCAGCCCCAGCATTTT.